A selection of T cell receptor beta chains follows, all from one sample in a study of T-cell memory formation after mild COVID-19. Using its own MiXCR run on the 5' RACE reads, TCRdb lists one record per CDR3 protein. The table lists 450,000 to 650,000 distinct CDR3 sequences, 15% to 20% of them singletons. The sample comprised PBMCs or a T cell subset sorted from them (not recorded which). Receptor source: an adult woman who had mild COVID-19 (a few samples of this study predate the infection). Cell type and time point are not known. The CDR3 runs from the conserved cysteine through the conserved F or W. D genes are given only for firm matches.

cdr3_aa: CATSRDQGVNTDTQYF
v_call: TRBV15
d_call: NA
j_call: TRBJ2-3
cdr3_length: 16

cdr3_aa: CASSRGQGREQYF
v_call: TRBV11-2
d_call: TRBD1
j_call: TRBJ2-7
cdr3_length: 13

cdr3_aa: CSAINSASSYNEQFF
v_call: TRBV20-1
d_call: NA
j_call: TRBJ2-1
cdr3_length: 15

cdr3_aa: CASSWDSSNYEQYF
v_call: TRBV5-1
d_call: TRBD1
j_call: TRBJ2-7
cdr3_length: 14

cdr3_aa: CASSFTGTAYNEQFF
v_call: TRBV5-5
d_call: TRBD1
j_call: TRBJ2-1
cdr3_length: 15

cdr3_aa: CASSFVRVSNEQFF
v_call: TRBV7-9
d_call: NA
j_call: TRBJ2-1
cdr3_length: 14

cdr3_aa: CASTNEPADTEAFF
v_call: TRBV5-1
d_call: NA
j_call: TRBJ1-1
cdr3_length: 14

cdr3_aa: CASSSQTGGQYF
v_call: TRBV3-1
d_call: TRBD1
j_call: TRBJ2-7
cdr3_length: 12

cdr3_aa: CSVGEAHTLAKNIQYF
v_call: TRBV29-1
d_call: NA
j_call: TRBJ2-4
cdr3_length: 16

cdr3_aa: CASSVEIGGSNIQYF
v_call: TRBV9
d_call: NA
j_call: TRBJ2-4
cdr3_length: 15

cdr3_aa: CASSVRLAGGTGELFF
v_call: TRBV5-4
d_call: TRBD2
j_call: TRBJ2-2
cdr3_length: 16

cdr3_aa: CASSGGQGLESEKLFF
v_call: TRBV5-1
d_call: TRBD1
j_call: TRBJ1-4
cdr3_length: 16

cdr3_aa: CATMMGSGGGAVRYNEQFF
v_call: TRBV5-5
d_call: TRBD2
j_call: TRBJ2-1
cdr3_length: 19

cdr3_aa: CASSEAGRGLGGNQPQHF
v_call: TRBV2
d_call: NA
j_call: TRBJ1-5
cdr3_length: 18

cdr3_aa: CASSLGIGEIREAFF
v_call: TRBV7-9
d_call: NA
j_call: TRBJ1-1
cdr3_length: 15

cdr3_aa: CASSLDSGSGRGEQFF
v_call: TRBV7-2
d_call: TRBD2
j_call: TRBJ2-1
cdr3_length: 16

cdr3_aa: CASTLTGGSSYNEQFF
v_call: TRBV11-2
d_call: TRBD2
j_call: TRBJ2-1
cdr3_length: 16

cdr3_aa: CASSLFDRGSYNEQFF
v_call: TRBV5-6
d_call: NA
j_call: TRBJ2-1
cdr3_length: 16

cdr3_aa: CATSRGGGRAFQETQYF
v_call: TRBV15
d_call: TRBD2
j_call: TRBJ2-5
cdr3_length: 17

cdr3_aa: CASSLTRDPNTGELFF
v_call: TRBV9
d_call: NA
j_call: TRBJ2-2
cdr3_length: 16

cdr3_aa: CASSQDCLEYRPGQETQYF
v_call: TRBV3-1
d_call: NA
j_call: TRBJ2-5
cdr3_length: 19

cdr3_aa: CSASQDRYNSPLHF
v_call: TRBV20-1
d_call: NA
j_call: TRBJ1-6
cdr3_length: 14

cdr3_aa: CASSSLVLAGHSYNEQFF
v_call: TRBV7-2
d_call: NA
j_call: TRBJ2-1
cdr3_length: 18

cdr3_aa: CASSPGTEISYEQYF
v_call: TRBV14
d_call: TRBD1
j_call: TRBJ2-7
cdr3_length: 15

cdr3_aa: CASSSWDREAFF
v_call: TRBV7-6
d_call: TRBD1
j_call: TRBJ1-1
cdr3_length: 12

cdr3_aa: CATSMHARSYNEQFF
v_call: TRBV15
d_call: NA
j_call: TRBJ2-1
cdr3_length: 15

cdr3_aa: CASSQDSSGGSEQFF
v_call: TRBV4-1
d_call: TRBD2
j_call: TRBJ2-1
cdr3_length: 15

cdr3_aa: CASSDDGTRFNYGYTF
v_call: TRBV7-9
d_call: NA
j_call: TRBJ1-2
cdr3_length: 16

cdr3_aa: CASSKACLAGRNQQFF
v_call: TRBV21-1
d_call: NA
j_call: TRBJ2-1
cdr3_length: 16

cdr3_aa: CASSYPGQGAHEQFF
v_call: TRBV27
d_call: TRBD1
j_call: TRBJ2-1
cdr3_length: 15

cdr3_aa: CASSFQVNEQFF
v_call: TRBV7-2
d_call: NA
j_call: TRBJ2-1
cdr3_length: 12

cdr3_aa: CSASVRGKGQPQHF
v_call: TRBV20-1
d_call: NA
j_call: TRBJ1-5
cdr3_length: 14

cdr3_aa: CASSLLPTSGGAADTQYF
v_call: TRBV7-3
d_call: TRBD2
j_call: TRBJ2-3
cdr3_length: 18

cdr3_aa: CASSLAGGANTGELFF
v_call: TRBV5-1
d_call: NA
j_call: TRBJ2-2
cdr3_length: 16

cdr3_aa: CASSHSRTGSFYNEQFF
v_call: TRBV23-1
d_call: TRBD1
j_call: TRBJ2-1
cdr3_length: 17

cdr3_aa: CASSEWLNRDTEAFF
v_call: TRBV5-4
d_call: NA
j_call: TRBJ1-1
cdr3_length: 15

cdr3_aa: CASSYGGLVTGELFF
v_call: TRBV6-2/TRBV6-3
d_call: TRBD2
j_call: TRBJ2-2
cdr3_length: 15

cdr3_aa: CASSLQVGANTEAFF
v_call: TRBV7-9
d_call: NA
j_call: TRBJ1-1
cdr3_length: 15

cdr3_aa: CASSALAGDDEQFF
v_call: TRBV7-9
d_call: TRBD2
j_call: TRBJ2-1
cdr3_length: 14

cdr3_aa: CASSVEQGASYEQYF
v_call: TRBV9
d_call: TRBD1
j_call: TRBJ2-7
cdr3_length: 15

cdr3_aa: CASSRVPGLHGGELFF
v_call: TRBV5-1
d_call: NA
j_call: TRBJ2-2
cdr3_length: 16

cdr3_aa: CSARVGSGSTDTQYF
v_call: TRBV20-1
d_call: NA
j_call: TRBJ2-3
cdr3_length: 15

cdr3_aa: CASSFTGGPSYEQYF
v_call: TRBV27
d_call: TRBD2
j_call: TRBJ2-7
cdr3_length: 15

cdr3_aa: CSARDPFRTAGPNNQPQHF
v_call: TRBV20-1
d_call: NA
j_call: TRBJ1-5
cdr3_length: 19

cdr3_aa: CATSDDGQGVINEQFF
v_call: TRBV24-1
d_call: TRBD1
j_call: TRBJ2-1
cdr3_length: 16

cdr3_aa: CASSQEDGTLRGGHGYTF
v_call: TRBV3-1
d_call: NA
j_call: TRBJ1-2
cdr3_length: 18

cdr3_aa: CASAPGLAYTDTQYF
v_call: TRBV12-3/TRBV12-4
d_call: TRBD2
j_call: TRBJ2-3
cdr3_length: 15

cdr3_aa: CATSRDSLAAARYGYTF
v_call: TRBV15
d_call: NA
j_call: TRBJ1-2
cdr3_length: 17

cdr3_aa: CSASRPGGRGHSYEQYF
v_call: TRBV20-1
d_call: TRBD2
j_call: TRBJ2-7
cdr3_length: 17

cdr3_aa: CASSVGLAGTSSKADTQYF
v_call: TRBV9
d_call: TRBD2
j_call: TRBJ2-3
cdr3_length: 19

cdr3_aa: CASSLGGRVGDTEAFF
v_call: TRBV7-2
d_call: NA
j_call: TRBJ1-1
cdr3_length: 16

cdr3_aa: CASSPRRASGISHEQFF
v_call: TRBV11-3
d_call: TRBD2
j_call: TRBJ2-1
cdr3_length: 17